These 20 T cell receptor beta chains originate from one sample sequenced in a study of blood T cell repertoires in COVID-19. Profiling relied on immunoSEQ multiplex PCR, and the TCRdb table lists in-frame clones only, not all of them. The table records about 260,000 clones, 87% of them present only once. The sample was peripheral blood. Receptor source: a woman aged 40 to 49 who had recovered from COVID-19.

The CDR3 DNA is TGTGCCAGCAGTGACAGATTCGGCACTGAAGCTTTCTTT. Amino acids: CASSDRFGTEAFF. The V gene is TRBV27, the J gene TRBJ1-1; D is perhaps TRBD1 (5 bases). Between the trimmed V and J ends, which lost 5 bases and 4 bases, there was a span of 11 bases. This CDR3 contains 13 residues. Germline loops: CDR1 MNHEY, CDR2 SMNVEV (reference sequence).

This chain links TRBV5-6 with TRBJ1-1; D is undetermined. The CDR3 extends over 13 amino acids. The germline V gene has CDR1 SGHDT and CDR2 YYEEEE. The ends were cut back, 6 bases at V and 1 base at J, with 10 bases in the middle. The DNA for the CDR3 is TGTGCCAGCACTTGGGCCGCGAACACTGAAGCTTTCTTT. It translates to CASTWAANTEAFF.

Only a few counts were recorded for this clone. The chain has TRBV10-2 and TRBJ1-2; 8 bases map to TRBD1. The CDR3 is 13 residues long. V trimming: 4 bases; J trimming: 7 bases; junction bases outside the gene matches: 5. Germline CDR1 WSHSY, CDR2 SAAADI. The CDR3 spells CASSVQGVGGYTF. The CDR3 DNA reads TGCGCCAGCAGTGTACAGGGGGTAGGTGGCTACACCTTC.

The chain recombines TRBV5-5 with TRBJ1-1; 7 bases fit TRBD1. CDR1 SGHKS and CDR2 YYEKEE come from the germline V gene (reference sequence). The CDR3 has 13 residues. J was trimmed by 4 bases and V by 4 bases; bases with no gene match: 4. The chain's CDR3 is CASSPPGGTEAFF. Here the CDR3 DNA reads TGTGCCAGCAGCCCCCCAGGGGGCACTGAAGCTTTCTTT.

The chain has TRBV11-2 and TRBJ1-4; 7 bases match TRBD1. V shed 5 bases, J shed 8 bases, and the junction held 11 bases outside the gene matches. There are 15 residues in the CDR3. CDR1 and CDR2 from the germline V gene are SGHAT and FQNNGV. The CDR3 protein is CASSTPRGSNEKLFF. The CDR3 DNA is TGTGCCAGCAGCACACCCAGGGGGAGCAACGAAAAACTGTTTTTT.

The chain combines TRBV5-1 with TRBJ1-2, with D tentatively TRBD1 (6 bases). V dropped 2 bases and J dropped 8 bases, with 22 bases sitting between them. This CDR3 region has 16 residues. CDR1 is SGHRS, CDR2 YFSETQ, per germline. The CDR3 bases are TGCGCCAGCAGCTTCTGGACAGCGGGGTTTGTCGACGGCTACACCTTC. Translation gives CASSFWTAGFVDGYTF.

The rearrangement uses TRBV9 and TRBJ1-2; D ambiguous. Germline CDR1 SGDLS, CDR2 YYNGEE. CDR3 length: 15 residues. V lost 3 bases to trimming and J lost 4 bases, with 16 bases between them. The CDR3 spells CASSAPREGFYGYTF. The CDR3 DNA follows: TGTGCCAGCAGCGCGCCCCGGGAGGGCTTCTATGGCTACACCTTC. The full variable domain, with the rest looked up from reference TRBV9 and TRBJ1-2, is DSGVTQTPKHLITATGQRVTLRCSPRSGDLSVYWYQQSLDQGLQFLIQYYNGEERAKGNILERFSAQQFPDLHSELNLSSLELGDSALYFCASSAPREGFYGYTFGSGTRLTVV.

This chain joins TRBV2 and TRBJ2-5; 14 nucleotides align to TRBD2. With 7 bases clipped from V and 10 bases from J, the junction kept 8 bases outside the gene matches. Germline V gene data show CDR1 as SNHLY and CDR2 as FYNNEI. CDR3 length: 14 amino acids. The CDR3 region has the DNA TGTGCCAGCACCAGGACTAGCGGGGGGCAGGGCCAGTACTTC. Translating gives CASTRTSGGQGQYF. The entire variable domain, with the rest obtained from reference TRBV2 and TRBJ2-5, is as follows: EPEVTQTPSHQVTQMGQEVILRCVPISNHLYFYWYRQILGQKVEFLVSFYNNEISEKSEIFDDQFSVERPDGSNFTLKIRSTKLEDSAMYFCASTRTSGGQGQYFGPGTRLLVL.

The chain is built from TRBV5-1 and TRBJ2-1; possible D gene TRBD2, 5 bases. Trimming shortened V by 0 bases and J by 3 bases, and 22 bases separated the two germline ends. Germline CDR1 and CDR2: SGHRS and YFSETQ. There are 19 residues in the CDR3. CDR3 protein: CASSLGRTYRPNYYNEQFF. As DNA, the CDR3 is TGCGCCAGCAGCTTGGGTCGGACTTACCGCCCAAACTACTACAATGAGCAGTTCTTC.

V usage is TRBV6-1 and J usage is TRBJ1-2, with a tentative D call TRBD1 (6 bases). Trimming shortened V by 3 bases and J by 5 bases, and 13 bases separated the two germline ends. The CDR3 consists of 14 residues. The V gene's germline CDR1 is MNHNS and CDR2 SASEGT. The CDR3 DNA reads as TGTGCCAGCAGTGACCTGCCTGACAGGTATGGCTACACCTTC. Translating it yields CASSDLPDRYGYTF.

The rearrangement uses TRBV5-6 and TRBJ2-7; D not certain. The CDR3 has 13 residues. Trimming stripped 0 bases from V and 7 bases from J, with 11 bases between. Germline V lookup: CDR1 SGHDT, CDR2 YYEEEE. The CDR3, as DNA: TGTGCCAGCAGCTTGGGGTTCTCGAGGGAGCAGTACTTC. Translated, it gives CASSLGFSREQYF. The whole variable domain, filled in from reference TRBV5-6 and TRBJ2-7, reads DAGVTQSPTHLIKTRGQQVTLRCSPKSGHDTVSWYQQALGQGPQFIFQYYEEEERQRGNFPDRFSGHQFPNYSSELNVNALLLGDSALYLCASSLGFSREQYFGPGTRLTVT.

The chain couples TRBV19 to TRBJ1-5, with D tentatively TRBD1 (6 bases). V lost 6 bases, J lost 0 bases, and 12 bases lay in between. Germline V gene data show CDR1 as LNHDA and CDR2 as SQIVND (reference sequence). The CDR3 has 15 residues. Here the CDR3 reads CASSTGGVSNQPQHF. CDR3 coding DNA: TGTGCCAGTAGCACGGGGGGCGTTAGCAATCAGCCCCAGCATTTT.

The chain joins TRBV4-3 to TRBJ2-3; TRBD2 agrees at 14 bases. Trimming cost V 1 base and J 0 bases; bases outside gene matches: 3. CDR1 and CDR2 from the germline V gene are LGHNA and YSLEER. This CDR3 is 18 amino acids long. CDR3 region: CASSQGGLAGASTDTQYF. The DNA of the CDR3 is TGCGCCAGCAGCCAAGGGGGACTAGCGGGGGCTAGCACAGATACGCAGTATTTT.

The chain recombines TRBV18 with TRBJ2-7; TRBD1 is a possible D gene (5 bases). Germline-derived CDR1 and CDR2 are KGHSH and LQKENI. This CDR3 is built from 15 residues. Trimming stripped 3 bases from V and 5 bases from J, with 17 bases between. CDR3 nucleotide sequence: TGTGCCAGCTCACCGTTGACAGCACTCTTACACGAGCAGTACTTC. Translating gives CASSPLTALLHEQYF.

A single count supports this clone. V usage is TRBV10-1 and J usage is TRBJ1-1; possibly TRBD1 for D (5 bases). V was clipped by 6 bases and J by 7 bases, with 12 bases between them. The CDR3 spans 12 residues. Germline V CDR1 and CDR2: WNHNN, SYGVQD (reference sequence). The CDR3 nucleotides are TGCGCCAGCAGGGCCACAGGTGGTGAAGCTTTCTTT. The encoded protein is CASRATGGEAFF.

The genes are TRBV29-1 and TRBJ2-7, with a weak D call TRBD2 (5 bases). Germline V CDR1 and CDR2: SQVTM, ANQGSEA. The germline V and J ends were trimmed by 1 base and 0 bases, with 10 bases remaining between them. The CDR3 loop spans 14 amino acids. The CDR3 loop reads CSVEGDGISYEQYF. The CDR3 DNA reads as TGCAGCGTTGAAGGAGACGGGATCTCCTACGAGCAGTACTTC.

The chain employs TRBV30 and TRBJ1-3; D possibly corresponds to TRBD1 (5 bases). This CDR3 region has 15 residues. Between the trimmed V and J ends, which lost 2 bases and 4 bases, there was a span of 15 bases. CDR1 and CDR2 (germline): GTSNPN, SVGIG (reference sequence). The CDR3 is CAWSPGGLGGNTIYF. The CDR3 nucleotides read TGTGCCTGGAGTCCCGGGGGGTTGGGAGGAAACACCATATATTTT.

This chain connects TRBV4-3 to TRBJ1-3; D not certain. This CDR3 has 15 residues. Germline-derived CDR1 and CDR2 are LGHNA and YSLEER. Trimming removed 0 bases at V and 4 bases at J, with 10 bases between. This CDR3 reads CASSQDPPPGNTIYF. CDR3 bases: TGCGCCAGCAGCCAAGACCCTCCCCCCGGAAACACCATATATTTT.

The chain couples TRBV30 to TRBJ2-2; D is possibly TRBD1 (6 bases). The CDR3 length is 13 residues. Between the trimmed V and J ends, which lost 2 bases and 7 bases, there was a span of 11 bases. CDR1 is GTSNPN, CDR2 SVGIG, per germline (reference sequence). The CDR3 spells CAWSTQGLGELFF. The DNA of the CDR3 is TGTGCCTGGAGTACCCAGGGGCTCGGGGAGCTGTTTTTT.

The V gene is TRBV6-1, the J gene TRBJ2-5; 9 positions match TRBD1. The V gene's germline CDR1 is MNHNS and CDR2 SASEGT. V gave up 2 bases and J gave up 3 bases; unmatched junction bases: 7. This CDR3 is built from 16 residues. CDR3 DNA: TGTGCCAGCAGTGAATACGTTAGGACAGGGGAAGAGACCCAGTACTTC. It is translated as CASSEYVRTGEETQYF.